The clone carrying this TCR beta chain appeared a few times. What it binds is unknown. CD4+ cells were split into CD45RA+ naive and CD45RA-negative memory subsets. These data originate in a study of shared clonotypes between healthy human individuals. Study context: Participating donors consisted of two women and a few men aged 18 to 49. Study results and limitations: Sampling included only blood; tissue repertoires likely differ.

V was pared by 7 bases and J by 6 bases, with 15 bases between. Germline V gives CDR1 SQVTM, CDR2 ANQGSEA. The length of the CDR3 is 12 residues. Genomic DNA belonging to each subset was distributed in equal measure over several immunoSEQ plates. Profiled with immunoSEQ multiplex PCR; TCRdb holds only in-frame clones, not every one. The profile shows approximately 1.1 million clones, about four fifths of them singletons. The sequencing input was memory CD4+ T cells from PBMCs. Described subset: CD45RA-negative fraction. This TCR derives from a man between 18 and 29 years old in good health. Some clones in this sample may be carry-over from other donors' samples. The chain has TRBV29-1 and TRBJ1-2; D might be TRBD1 (5 bases). The CDR3 region is CSATQGGDGYTF. The DNA for the CDR3 is TGCAGCGCCACCCAGGGAGGAGATGGCTACACCTTC.